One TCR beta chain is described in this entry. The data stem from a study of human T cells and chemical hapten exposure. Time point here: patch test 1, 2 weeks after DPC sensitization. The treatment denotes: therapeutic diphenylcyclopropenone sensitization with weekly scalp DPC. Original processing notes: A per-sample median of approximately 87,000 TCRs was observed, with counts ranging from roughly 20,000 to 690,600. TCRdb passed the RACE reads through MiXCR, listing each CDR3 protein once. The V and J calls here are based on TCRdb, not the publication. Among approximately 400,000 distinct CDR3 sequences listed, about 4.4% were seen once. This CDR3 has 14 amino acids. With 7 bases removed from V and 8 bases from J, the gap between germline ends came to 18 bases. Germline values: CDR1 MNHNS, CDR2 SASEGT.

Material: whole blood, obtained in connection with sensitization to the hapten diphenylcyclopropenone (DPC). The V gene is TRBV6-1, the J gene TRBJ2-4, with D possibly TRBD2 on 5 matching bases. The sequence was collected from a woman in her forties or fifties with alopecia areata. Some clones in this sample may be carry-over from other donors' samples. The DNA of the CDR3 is TGTGCCAGCAACCCTCTGCTCGGCGGGCACATTCAGTACTTC. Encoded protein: CASNPLLGGHIQYF.